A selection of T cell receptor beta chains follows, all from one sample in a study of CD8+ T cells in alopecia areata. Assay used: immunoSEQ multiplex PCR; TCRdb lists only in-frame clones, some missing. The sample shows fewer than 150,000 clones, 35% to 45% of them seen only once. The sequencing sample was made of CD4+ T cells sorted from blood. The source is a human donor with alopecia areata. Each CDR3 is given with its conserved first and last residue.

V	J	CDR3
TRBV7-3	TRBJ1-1	CASSLRSSTEAFF
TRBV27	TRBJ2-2	CASSLSRVTGELFF
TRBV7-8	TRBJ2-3	CASSATTDTQYF
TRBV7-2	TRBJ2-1	CASSPRTSGGNEQFF
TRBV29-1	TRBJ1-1	CSVAGVQNTEAFF
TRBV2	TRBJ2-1	CASSNERGGRSEQFF
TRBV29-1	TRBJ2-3	CSPLTTGDTQYF
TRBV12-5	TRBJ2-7	CASAPQGPSYEQYF
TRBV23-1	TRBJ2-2	CASSQFDLCGELFF
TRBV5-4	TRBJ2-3	CASSLSGIADTQYF
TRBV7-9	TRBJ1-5	CASSTGGLSNQPQHF
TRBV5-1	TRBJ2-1	CASSLSLAGDGNEQFF
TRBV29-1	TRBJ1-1	CSVEKGLGAAFF
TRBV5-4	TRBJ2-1	CASRSPQNEQFF
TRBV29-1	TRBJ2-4	CSVEDRGLINIQYF
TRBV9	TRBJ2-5	CASSLEGQQETQYF
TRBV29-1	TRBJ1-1	CSVRALNTEAFF
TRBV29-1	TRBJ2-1	CSVAGQGGEEQFF
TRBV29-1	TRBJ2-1	CSLSPHGENEQFF
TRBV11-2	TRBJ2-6	CASSLISGANVLTF
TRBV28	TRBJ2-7	CASSGVGTGDSYEQYF
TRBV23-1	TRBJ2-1	CASMRPGQFF
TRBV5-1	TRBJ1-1	CASSTREGRTEAFF
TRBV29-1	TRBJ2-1	CSVTGTVYNEQFF
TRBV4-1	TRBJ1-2	CASSSATRYGYTF
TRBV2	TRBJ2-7	CASSVRDRYEQYF
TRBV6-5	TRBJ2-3	CASSYSRGVTDTQYF
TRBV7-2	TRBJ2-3	CASSQLAPKVAQYF
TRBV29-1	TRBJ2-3	CSVDASGSLADTQYF
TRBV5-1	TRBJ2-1	CASSWTSGSPSGNEQFF
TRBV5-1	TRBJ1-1	CASSLGLGQQNTEAFF
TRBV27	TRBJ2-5	CASSLSWSQGTQYF
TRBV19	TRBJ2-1	CASSSSGTGGGRQFF
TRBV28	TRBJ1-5	CASRTTGLGSNQPQHF
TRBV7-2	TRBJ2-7	CASTHRGSSEQYF
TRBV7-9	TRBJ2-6	CASSTRGSPGANVLTF
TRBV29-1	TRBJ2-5	CSVGQVKETQYF
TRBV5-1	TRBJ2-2	CASSSGTTNTGELFF
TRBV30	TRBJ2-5	CAWSTGTGAVGQYF
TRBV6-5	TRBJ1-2	CASSYLDRGYGYTF
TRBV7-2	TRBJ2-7	CASSRGGTTYEQYF
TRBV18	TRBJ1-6	CASSPKERGGIINSPLHF